The 25 T cell receptor beta chains below were found in one sample sequenced in a study of OX40 agonist ivuxolimab in advanced cancers. Generated by immunoSEQ multiplex PCR, the TCRdb table keeps only in-frame clones and is missing some. Of around 53,000 clones listed, more than 85% are singletons. The sample in question was CD4+ or CD8+ T cells sorted from blood, obtained in a trial of the OX40 agonist ivuxolimab. All receptors derive from an adult with an advanced solid tumor such as melanoma, head and neck, liver or kidney cancer.

Only one count was recorded for this clone. This chain links TRBV4-3 with TRBJ2-2; D gene uncertain. Germline V gives CDR1 LGHNA, CDR2 YSLEER. V was pared by 3 bases and J by 6 bases, with 20 bases between. This CDR3 is 17 amino acids long. The CDR3 nucleotides read TGCGCCAGCAGCCACCTTGTATTAACTGTCGACCCCGGGGAGCTGTTTTTT. Translating gives CASSHLVLTVDPGELFF.

The rearrangement uses TRBV27 and TRBJ2-3; 12 bases are shared with TRBD2. The CDR3 runs 19 residues. CDR1 is MNHEY, CDR2 SMNVEV, per germline (reference sequence). Trimming cost V 3 bases and J 6 bases; bases outside gene matches: 16. The CDR3 DNA reads as TGTGCCAGCAGTTTCTTGCTAGCGGGGGGGGCCCTAGGAAAGGATACGCAGTATTTT. It encodes CASSFLLAGGALGKDTQYF.

The CDR3 is CASSYEGTSGDYEQYF. DNA of the CDR3: TGTGCCAGCAGTTACGAAGGGACTAGCGGGGACTACGAGCAGTACTTC. This chain uses TRBV6-5 with TRBJ2-7; 13 nucleotides line up with TRBD2. V shed 2 bases and J 3 bases; nucleotides not matched to a gene: 4. Germline V gives CDR1 MNHEY, CDR2 SVGAGI. This CDR3 is built from 16 residues.

The V gene is TRBV5-4, the J gene TRBJ1-2; 10 bases map to TRBD1. Germline assignment: CDR1 SGHNT and CDR2 YYREEE (reference sequence). V gave up 4 bases and J gave up 7 bases; unmatched junction bases: 10. CDR3 size: 15 residues. CDR3: CASSPRTGGHGGYTF. The CDR3 region has the DNA TGTGCCAGCAGCCCACGGACAGGGGGGCATGGTGGCTACACCTTC. Full variable domain (remainder filled in from reference TRBV5-4 and TRBJ1-2): ETGVTQSPTHLIKTRGQQVTLRCSSQSGHNTVSWYQQALGQGPQFIFQYYREEENGRGNFPPRFSGLQFPNYSSELNVNALELDDSALYLCASSPRTGGHGGYTFGSGTRLTVV.

The chain combines TRBV11-2 with TRBJ2-1, with 10 bases lining up with TRBD2. CDR3 length equals 17 residues. From germline, CDR1 is SGHAT and CDR2 FQNNGV. After removal of 2 bases from V and 9 bases from J, the junction contained 13 bases not matched to a gene. CDR3 residues: CASSLLPGTSDRGEQFF. The CDR3 bases are TGTGCCAGCAGCTTACTCCCAGGGACTAGCGATCGGGGTGAGCAGTTCTTC.

V is TRBV27 and J is TRBJ2-7; the D gene is possibly TRBD2 (5 bases). The CDR3 is 14 amino acids. With 3 bases removed from V and 3 bases from J, the gap between germline ends came to 12 bases. In germline, CDR1 is MNHEY, CDR2 SMNVEV (reference sequence). In nucleotides, the CDR3 is TGTGCCAGCAGTTTCGGTCCGGGAAGCTACGAGCAGTACTTC. Its protein is CASSFGPGSYEQYF.

V and J are TRBV6-1 and TRBJ2-7; the D gene is possibly TRBD1 (5 bases). CDR3 length: 12 residues. CDR1 and CDR2 (germline): MNHNS, SASEGT. The V end lost 8 bases, the J end lost 0 bases, and 8 bases lay between the germline ends. The CDR3 loop reads CASYRSSYEQYF. CDR3 DNA: TGTGCCAGCTACAGGAGCTCCTACGAGCAGTACTTC.

This clone was seen a handful of times. This rearrangement joins TRBV27 to TRBJ2-5; D is perhaps TRBD1 or TRBD2 (5 bases each). The germline gives CDR1 MNHEY, CDR2 SMNVEV (reference sequence). The V end was cut by 2 bases, the J end by 5 bases, with 27 bases between. The CDR3 runs 19 residues. For the CDR3, the DNA is TGTGCCAGCAGTTTAAGAGGGGACCCTATGGGCCGAGGGCGGGAGACCCAGTACTTC. It codes for CASSLRGDPMGRGRETQYF.

This chain connects TRBV9 to TRBJ1-2; D unresolved. This CDR3 is built from 11 residues. The V end was cut by 3 bases, the J end by 3 bases, with 3 bases between. The V gene's germline CDR1 is SGDLS and CDR2 YYNGEE. The CDR3 here is CASSGYYGYTF. The CDR3 DNA is TGTGCCAGCAGCGGCTACTATGGCTACACCTTC.

The CDR3 loop reads CASSPIGDRGILGGYTF. The CDR3 DNA follows: TGTGCCAGCAGCCCAATAGGGGACAGGGGTATTTTGGGCGGCTACACCTTC. This chain joins TRBV5-6 and TRBJ1-2; TRBD1 aligns across 10 bases. The CDR3 extends over 17 amino acids. Germline V gene lookup returns CDR1 SGHDT and CDR2 YYEEEE. V lost 4 bases, J lost 8 bases, and 17 bases stayed unmatched.

The J gene is TRBJ2-2, the V gene TRBV9; D may be TRBD2 (6 bases). CDR1 and CDR2 from the germline V gene are SGDLS and YYNGEE. The CDR3 is 15 residues long. The V end was cut by 2 bases, the J end by 4 bases, with 12 bases between. The DNA of the CDR3 is TGTGCCAGCAGCGTGAGAAGCGGGCTCACCGGGGAGCTGTTTTTT. Its protein is CASSVRSGLTGELFF.

V gene TRBV5-1 combines with J gene TRBJ2-1; 11 nucleotides match TRBD2. CDR1 and CDR2 (germline): SGHRS, YFSETQ. J was trimmed by 7 bases and V by 2 bases; bases with no gene match: 8. The CDR3 is 16 residues long. The CDR3 spells CASSFRLAGKINEQFF. CDR3 nucleotides: TGCGCCAGCAGCTTTCGACTAGCGGGAAAGATAAATGAGCAGTTCTTC.

The chain employs TRBV6-1 and TRBJ2-2, with D unclear. Germline V lookup: CDR1 MNHNS, CDR2 SASEGT. The CDR3 spans 10 residues. Between the trimmed V and J ends, which lost 8 bases and 6 bases, there was a span of 4 bases. Here the CDR3 reads CASYAGELFF. CDR3 in DNA: TGTGCCAGCTATGCCGGGGAGCTGTTTTTT.

This rearrangement joins TRBV28 to TRBJ2-2; 9 bases align to TRBD2. Trimming took 3 bases from V and 2 from J; bases not matched to a gene: 1. Germline assignment: CDR1 MDHEN and CDR2 SYDVKM. This CDR3 spans 15 amino acids. CDR3 sequence (DNA): TGTGCCAGCAGTTTGGGACTAGCCAACACCGGGGAGCTGTTTTTT. This translates into CASSLGLANTGELFF.

The chain has TRBV28 and TRBJ2-2; 7 bases align to TRBD1. The CDR3 contains 15 residues. Germline CDR1 reads MDHEN; CDR2 reads SYDVKM. V dropped 2 bases and J dropped 2; count of bases not matched to a gene: 2. As DNA, the CDR3 is TGTGCCAGCAGTTTAAGGGGGCTTAACACCGGGGAGCTGTTTTTT. Residues: CASSLRGLNTGELFF.

V gene TRBV28 combines with J gene TRBJ1-1, with 7 positions matching TRBD1. Germline CDR1 is MDHEN and CDR2 is SYDVKM. The CDR3 totals 13 residues. Trimming cost V 3 bases and J 10 bases; bases outside gene matches: 8. CDR3 sequence reads: CASSFPTGVGAFF. CDR3 nucleotides: TGTGCCAGCAGTTTTCCCACAGGGGTAGGAGCTTTCTTT.

As regards this clone: The junction and the germline gene differ at one end; a read error may be behind it. This chain uses TRBV6-1 with TRBJ1-5; D ambiguous. The germline gives CDR1 MNHNS, CDR2 SASEGT. The CDR3 loop spans 12 amino acids. The CDR3 loop reads CASSQAGQPQHF. CDR3 nucleotide sequence: TGTGCCAGCAGTCAAGCCGGTCAGCCCCAGCATTTT.

In its sample, this clone ranks as medium-sized. The V gene is TRBV15, the J gene TRBJ2-6, with D perhaps TRBD1 (6 bases). Germline assignment: CDR1 LNHNV and CDR2 YYDKDF (reference sequence). The germline V and J ends were trimmed by 2 bases and 4 bases, with 12 bases remaining between them. CDR3 length equals 16 residues. The DNA of the CDR3 is TGTGCCACCAGCAGACAAACAGGGTCCGGGGCCAACGTCCTGACTTTC. It translates to CATSRQTGSGANVLTF.

This CDR3 is CSVVPASNEQFF. The CDR3 nucleotides are TGCAGCGTTGTACCAGCAAGCAATGAGCAGTTCTTC. The rearrangement joins TRBV29-1 to TRBJ2-1; D remains unclear. The CDR3 covers 12 residues. Germline V gene data show CDR1 as SQVTM and CDR2 as ANQGSEA. Deletions cut 4 bases from V and 6 bases from J, with 10 bases between.

The genes are TRBV9 and TRBJ1-2; 9 nucleotides align to TRBD1. The germline V gene has CDR1 SGDLS and CDR2 YYNGEE. CDR3 length equals 16 residues. After removal of 4 bases from V and 5 bases from J, the junction contained 12 bases not matched to a gene. This CDR3 reads CASSPHPGTGNYGYTF. The DNA for the CDR3 is TGTGCCAGCAGCCCCCATCCCGGGACAGGGAATTATGGCTACACCTTC.

In this sample, this clone turned up once. This chain connects TRBV18 to TRBJ2-1; no clear D gene. The germline V gene encodes CDR1 KGHSH and CDR2 LQKENI. The CDR3 is 15 amino acids. Trimming took off 0 bases at V and 8 bases at J, with 14 bases between the two ends. The CDR3 nucleotides read TGTGCCAGCTCACCACCCACCTCCTCCGAAGATGAGCAGTTCTTC. Translation gives CASSPPTSSEDEQFF.

CDR3 sequence reads: CASSELVGPNTGELFF. DNA for the CDR3: TGTGCCAGCAGTGAACTTGTGGGACCGAACACCGGGGAGCTGTTTTTT. The genes are TRBV6-1 and TRBJ2-2; either TRBD1 or TRBD2 may fit D (5 bases each). Germline V CDR1 and CDR2: MNHNS, SASEGT. Trimming took 2 bases from V and 0 from J, leaving 10 bases between them. The CDR3 is 16 amino acids.

The rearrangement uses TRBV5-6 and TRBJ2-5; TRBD1 matches at 7 bases. The CDR3 spans 17 residues. The trim removed 0 bases at V and 0 bases at J, leaving 8 bases unmatched. Germline loops: CDR1 SGHDT, CDR2 YYEEEE. The CDR3 DNA sequence: TGTGCCAGCAGCTTGGTTTCTGCCAGGGGGAACCAAGAGACCCAGTACTTC. This codes for CASSLVSARGNQETQYF.

V gene TRBV9 combines with J gene TRBJ1-2; 7 bases line up with TRBD1. CDR1 is SGDLS, CDR2 YYNGEE, per germline. The CDR3 contains 14 residues. V dropped 0 bases and J dropped 6; count of bases not matched to a gene: 5. CDR3 loop: CASSVDGTVDGYTF. The DNA of the CDR3 is TGTGCCAGCAGCGTAGACGGGACAGTCGATGGCTACACCTTC. The full variable domain, completed using reference TRBV9 and TRBJ1-2, is DSGVTQTPKHLITATGQRVTLRCSPRSGDLSVYWYQQSLDQGLQFLIQYYNGEERAKGNILERFSAQQFPDLHSELNLSSLELGDSALYFCASSVDGTVDGYTFGSGTRLTVV.

The chain combines TRBV9 with TRBJ2-1; TRBD1 matches 7 bases. V trimming: 0 bases; J trimming: 0 bases; junction bases outside the gene matches: 3. The germline V gene encodes CDR1 SGDLS and CDR2 YYNGEE. The CDR3 has 16 residues. CDR3 coding DNA: TGTGCCAGCAGCGTAGGGTACAGGGGCTCCTACAATGAGCAGTTCTTC. Protein: CASSVGYRGSYNEQFF.